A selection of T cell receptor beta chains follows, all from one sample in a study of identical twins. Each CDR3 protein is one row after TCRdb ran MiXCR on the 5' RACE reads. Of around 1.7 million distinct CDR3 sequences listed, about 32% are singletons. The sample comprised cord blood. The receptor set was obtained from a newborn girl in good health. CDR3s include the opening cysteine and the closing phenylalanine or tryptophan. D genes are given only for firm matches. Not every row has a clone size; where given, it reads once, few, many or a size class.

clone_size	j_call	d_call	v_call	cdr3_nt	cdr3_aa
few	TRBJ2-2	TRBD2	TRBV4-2	TGTGCCAGCAGCCTCACTAGCGGGATGGTCACCGGGGAGCTGTTTTTT	CASSLTSGMVTGELFF
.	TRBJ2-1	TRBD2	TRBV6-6	TGTGCCTGCAGTTCCCGTCAACAGACTAGCAACCATGAGCAGTTCTTC	CACSSRQQTSNHEQFF
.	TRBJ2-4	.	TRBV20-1	TGCAGTGCTAGAGACCTCCAAGTCCGCTACTTC	CSARDLQVRYF
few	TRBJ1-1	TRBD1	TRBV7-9	TGTGCCAGCAGCTCGAGACAGGGTCACACTGAAGCTTTCTTT	CASSSRQGHTEAFF
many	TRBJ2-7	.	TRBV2	TGTGCCGCCCTCGGGAACGGGTACGAGCAGTACTTC	CAALGNGYEQYF
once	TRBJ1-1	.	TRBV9	TGTGCCAGCAGCGCCCAGGGGAGTGGAGCTTTCTTT	CASSAQGSGAFF
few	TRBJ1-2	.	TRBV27	TGTGCCAGCAGTTTATGGGAGGGTTCGAACTATGGCTACACCTTC	CASSLWEGSNYGYTF
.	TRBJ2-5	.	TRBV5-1	TGCGCCAGCAGCTTTGCTCCCGGGTCCCAAGAGACCCAGTACTTC	CASSFAPGSQETQYF
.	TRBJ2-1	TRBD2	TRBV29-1	TGCAGCGTTGAAGGGAGGCGGGAGGGCCTTATCTACAATGAGCAGTTCTTC	CSVEGRREGLIYNEQFF
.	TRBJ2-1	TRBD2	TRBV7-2	TGTGCCAGCAGCTACATGACTAGCGGGAGGTCAAATGAGCAGTTCTTC	CASSYMTSGRSNEQFF
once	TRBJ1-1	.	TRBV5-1	TGCGCCAGCAGCTTGGTGGCGGCGGACACTGAAGCTTTCTTT	CASSLVAADTEAFF
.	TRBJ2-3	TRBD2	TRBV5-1	TGCGCCAGCAGCTTGGGGGGACTAGCGGGGGGCTTCACAGATACGCAGTATTTT	CASSLGGLAGGFTDTQYF
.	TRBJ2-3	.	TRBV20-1	TGCAGTGCCCCCAAGGCTTGGTGGGATACGCAGTATTTT	CSAPKAWWDTQYF
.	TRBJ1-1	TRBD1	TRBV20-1	TGCAGTACCCCCGGGCCAGGGGGTGACACTGAAGCTTTCTTT	CSTPGPGGDTEAFF
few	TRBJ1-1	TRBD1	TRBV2	TGTGCCAGCAGTGAAGCGCCGAGACAGGGCTCTGAAGCTTTCTTT	CASSEAPRQGSEAFF
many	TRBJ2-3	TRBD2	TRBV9	TGTGCCAGCAGCGTAGCGGGGGGAAGCACAGATACGCAGTATTTT	CASSVAGGSTDTQYF